This entry features one T cell receptor beta chain sequence. Its cognate antigen is unknown. This sample is drawn from a study of radiotherapy plus CTLA-4 blockade in lung cancer. As for the study in general: Roughly a sixth of enrolled patients responded objectively, and more than 30% had disease control.

Study-level findings and limits: Among reported predictors of response, early blood T cell clone dynamics with interferon-beta performed best. Radiotherapy plus ipilimumab was followed by expansion in blood of tumor-derived TCR clones.

Data came from immunoSEQ multiplex PCR; TCRdb stores just in-frame clones and leaves some out. This sample has 90,000 to 100,000 clones, with 65% to 85% found just once. Focal radiation was given together with CTLA-4 blockade (ipilimumab) to patients with chemo-refractory metastatic non-small-cell lung cancer. Looked up from germline, CDR1 is SGDLS and CDR2 is YYNGEE. The ends lost 0 bases at V and 3 bases at J; junction bases unmatched: 2. The CDR3 covers 14 residues. Sequencing used peripheral blood, obtained from a patient treated with radiotherapy plus ipilimumab. The sequence came from a human donor with non-small cell lung cancer who had a partial response to radiotherapy plus ipilimumab. Some clones in this sample may be carry-over from other donors' samples. The chain carries TRBV9 and TRBJ2-7; TRBD2 matches 8 bases. The CDR3 loop reads CASSVDTSGYEQYF. For the CDR3, the DNA is TGTGCCAGCAGCGTAGACACTAGCGGCTACGAGCAGTACTTC.